These 17 T cell receptor beta chains originate from one sample sequenced in a study of blood T cell repertoires in COVID-19 (dated by TCRdb to between 2020 and 2021). Library creation used the immunoSEQ multiplex PCR assay. Entries here come from immuneACCESS through TCRdb and include only in-frame sequences with V and J called. Some clones fail to appear in such tables; in the studies checked, an unresolved V gene covers under half of the shortfall, and the cause of the remainder is unknown. The table for this sample lists about 160,000 clones; about 88% of them were counted only once. The ten largest make up around 7% of the sample. The sample comprised PBMCs or T cells enriched from blood (not recorded which). These receptors originate from a man in his fifties who had recovered from COVID-19.

This chain uses TRBV5-6 with TRBJ1-2, with D unclear. V was shortened by 2 bases and J by 5 bases, with 4 bases between the two germline ends. From germline, CDR1 is SGHDT and CDR2 YYEEEE. The CDR3 length is 11 residues. The CDR3 DNA reads TGTGCCAGCAGCTTTAATTATGGCTACACCTTC. Protein sequence: CASSFNYGYTF.

The gene calls are TRBV23-1 and TRBJ1-3; 8 bases match TRBD1. TRBV23-1 is classed as an ORF, of uncertain function. The CDR3 spans 15 residues. The trim removed 3 bases at V and 8 bases at J, leaving 9 bases unmatched. The CDR3 coding sequence is TGCGCCAGCAGTCACCACCGACAGGGGTCGGACACCATATATTTT. Amino acids: CASSHHRQGSDTIYF.

This sequence joins TRBV3-1 (or the pseudogene TRBV3-2) and TRBJ1-5; a weak D match, TRBD1 (6 bases). This CDR3 comprises 19 residues. Trimming took 3 bases from V and 0 from J, leaving 21 bases between them. Looked up from germline, CDR1 is LGHDT and CDR2 is YNNKEL (reference sequence). CDR3: CASSQVGQLGEYSNQPQHF. The CDR3 nucleotides are TGTGCCAGCAGCCAGGTAGGACAGTTGGGCGAGTATAGCAATCAGCCCCAGCATTTT.

V usage is TRBV7-9 and J usage is TRBJ1-2, with TRBD1 matching 7 bases. J gave up 4 bases and V 5 bases, and 7 bases lay outside the gene matches. The germline gives CDR1 SEHNR, CDR2 FQNEAQ (reference sequence). The CDR3 extends over 14 amino acids. CDR3 region: CASSLTGVGYGYTF. CDR3 coding DNA: TGTGCCAGCAGCCTAACAGGGGTTGGCTATGGCTACACCTTC.

This chain joins TRBV19 and TRBJ2-7; D call uncertain. The CDR3 runs 14 residues. The V gene's germline CDR1 is LNHDA and CDR2 SQIVND (reference sequence). V gave up 3 bases and J gave up 2 bases, with 11 bases separating them. CDR3 in DNA: TGTGCCAGTAGTATTGGTGGCAGGACCTACGAGCAGTACTTC. Protein sequence: CASSIGGRTYEQYF.

The chain couples TRBV20-1 to TRBJ2-3, with 11 bases aligning to TRBD2. This CDR3 is 18 amino acids long. Unmatched junction bases numbered 13, after V lost 3 bases and J lost 2 bases. The germline V gene has CDR1 DFQATT and CDR2 SNEGSKA (reference sequence). Here the CDR3 reads CSASGPPGTSGPTDTQYF. The CDR3 DNA reads as TGCAGTGCTAGTGGGCCTCCCGGGACTAGCGGACCCACAGATACGCAGTATTTT.

This rearrangement joins TRBV27 to TRBJ1-4; D might be TRBD1 (5 bases). This CDR3 is 12 amino acids long. Germline values: CDR1 MNHEY, CDR2 SMNVEV (reference sequence). V shed 9 bases and J shed 7 bases, with 12 bases lying between them. CDR3 protein: CASRQGSEKLFF. The DNA for the CDR3 is TGTGCCAGTCGGCAGGGTAGTGAAAAACTGTTTTTT.

The chain recombines TRBV3-1 (or the pseudogene TRBV3-2) with TRBJ1-1; D may be TRBD1 (5 bases). This CDR3 has 17 amino acids. Per the germline V gene, CDR1 is LGHDT and CDR2 is YNNKEL (reference sequence). V was clipped by 4 bases and J by 5 bases, with 23 bases between them. The CDR3 bases are TGTGCCAGCAGCCCCCCGAGGGACTCCACTTGGGGGACTGAAGCTTTCTTT. Encoded protein: CASSPPRDSTWGTEAFF.

This chain joins TRBV4-1 and TRBJ2-5, with D maybe TRBD1 (5 bases). Trimming left V 0 bases short and J 4 bases short, with 15 bases between. Germline CDR1 reads MGHRA; CDR2 reads YSYEKL. The CDR3 has 16 residues. CDR3 protein: CASSQERAGIGETQYF. The CDR3 bases are TGCGCCAGCAGCCAAGAAAGGGCAGGGATTGGAGAGACCCAGTACTTC.

The chain carries TRBV7-8 and TRBJ1-1; possibly TRBD1 for D (6 bases). Deletions cut 4 bases from V and 1 base from J, with 13 bases between. The length of the CDR3 is 15 residues. Germline V gene data show CDR1 as SGHVS and CDR2 as FQNEAQ. CDR3 nucleotide sequence: TGTGCCAGCAGCTCTAGAGGACAGCCGAACACTGAAGCTTTCTTT. Translating gives CASSSRGQPNTEAFF.

The chain combines TRBV7-9 with TRBJ2-7, with 7 bases matching TRBD1. V was clipped by 5 bases and J by 0 bases; unmatched bases: 4. The CDR3 spans 14 residues. Per germline, CDR1 SEHNR and CDR2 FQNEAQ (reference sequence). This CDR3 reads CASSTRDSSYEQYF. In nucleotides, the CDR3 is TGTGCCAGCAGCACCAGGGACAGCTCCTACGAGCAGTACTTC. Combining the CDR3 with reference TRBV7-9 and TRBJ2-7 gives the whole variable domain DTGVSQNPRHKITKRGQNVTFRCDPISEHNRLYWYRQTLGQGPEFLTYFQNEAQLEKSRLLSDRFSAERPKGSFSTLEIQRTEQGDSAMYLCASSTRDSSYEQYFGPGTRLTVT.

This sequence joins TRBV6-2 or TRBV6-3 and TRBJ1-1, with 10 bases fitting TRBD1. Germline V gene lookup returns CDR1 MNHEY and CDR2 SVGEGT. The length of the CDR3 is 14 residues. Trimming removed 5 bases from V and 5 bases from J; junction bases left unmatched: 5. The CDR3 loop reads CASSPGQGRTEAFF. CDR3 nucleotide sequence: TGTGCCAGCAGTCCGGGACAGGGGCGAACTGAAGCTTTCTTT.

This chain uses TRBV7-2 with TRBJ2-1; D might be TRBD1 (5 bases). Germline-derived CDR1 and CDR2 are SGHTA and FQGNSA. The ends were cut back, 1 base at V and 9 bases at J, with 19 bases in the middle. The CDR3 has 16 residues. Here the CDR3 DNA reads TGTGCCAGCAGCTTAGTGTTCTCCGTTGTCGACAGTGAGCAGTTCTTC. Translating it yields CASSLVFSVVDSEQFF. The full variable domain, in which reference TRBV7-2 and TRBJ2-1 provide the parts outside the CDR3, is GAGVSQSPSNKVTEKGKDVELRCDPISGHTALYWYRQSLGQGLEFLIYFQGNSAPDKSGLPSDRFSAERTGGSVSTLTIQRTQQEDSAVYLCASSLVFSVVDSEQFFGPGTRLTVL.

The gene calls are TRBV29-1 and TRBJ1-1; 9 bases match TRBD1. The CDR3 has 14 amino acids. Trimming cost V 7 bases and J 0 bases; bases outside gene matches: 6. In germline, CDR1 is SQVTM, CDR2 ANQGSEA. CDR3 in DNA: TGCAGCGGCCACAGGGGGCGGATGAACACTGAAGCTTTCTTT. It specifies CSGHRGRMNTEAFF.

This chain connects TRBV12-3 or TRBV12-4 to TRBJ1-1, with D hard to call. The length of the CDR3 is 13 residues. Trimming stripped 7 bases from V and 2 bases from J, with 11 bases between. This chain's CDR3 is CASNRGPNTEAFF. The CDR3 nucleotides are TGTGCCAGCAATCGTGGGCCTAACACTGAAGCTTTCTTT.

This clone was seen just once. This chain joins TRBV5-4 and TRBJ2-7; TRBD1 aligns across 9 bases. V gave up 4 bases and J gave up 7 bases; unmatched junction bases: 9. This CDR3 is 14 amino acids long. Germline lookup yields CDR1 SGHNT and CDR2 YYREEE (reference sequence). CDR3: CASSNRDRVGEQYF. CDR3 bases: TGTGCCAGCAGCAACCGGGACAGGGTTGGGGAGCAGTACTTC.

The rearrangement uses TRBV2 and TRBJ1-5; the match to TRBD1 covers 12 bases. Trimming removed 9 bases from V and 7 bases from J; junction bases left unmatched: 7. The germline V gene encodes CDR1 SNHLY and CDR2 FYNNEI. The CDR3 spans 14 residues. The CDR3 here is CASTGTGGRQPQHF. DNA of the CDR3: TGTGCCAGTACAGGGACAGGGGGCAGACAGCCCCAGCATTTT.